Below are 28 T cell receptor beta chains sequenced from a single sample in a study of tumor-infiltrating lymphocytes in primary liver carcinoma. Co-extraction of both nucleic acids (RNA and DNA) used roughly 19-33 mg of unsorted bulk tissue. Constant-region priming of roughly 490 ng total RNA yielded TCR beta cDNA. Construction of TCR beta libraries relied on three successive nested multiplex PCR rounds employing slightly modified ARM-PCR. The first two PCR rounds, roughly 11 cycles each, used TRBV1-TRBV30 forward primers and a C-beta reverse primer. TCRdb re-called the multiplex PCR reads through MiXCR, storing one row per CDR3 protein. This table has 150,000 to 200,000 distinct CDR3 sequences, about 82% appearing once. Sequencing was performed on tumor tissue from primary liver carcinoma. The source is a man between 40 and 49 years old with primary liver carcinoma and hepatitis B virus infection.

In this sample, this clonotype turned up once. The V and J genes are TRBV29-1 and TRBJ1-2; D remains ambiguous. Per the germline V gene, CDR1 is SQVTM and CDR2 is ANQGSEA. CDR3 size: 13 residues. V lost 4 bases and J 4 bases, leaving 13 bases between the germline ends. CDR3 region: CSVVAEVSYGYTF. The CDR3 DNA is TGCAGCGTTGTGGCAGAGGTGAGCTATGGCTACACCTTC.

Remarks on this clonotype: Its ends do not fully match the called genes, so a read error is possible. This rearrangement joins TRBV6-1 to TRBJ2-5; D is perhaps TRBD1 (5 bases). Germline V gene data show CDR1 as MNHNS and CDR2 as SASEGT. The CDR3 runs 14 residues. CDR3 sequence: CASSIGQVQETQYF. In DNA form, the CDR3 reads TGTGCCAGCAGTATAGGACAAGTTCAAGAGACTCAGTACTTC.

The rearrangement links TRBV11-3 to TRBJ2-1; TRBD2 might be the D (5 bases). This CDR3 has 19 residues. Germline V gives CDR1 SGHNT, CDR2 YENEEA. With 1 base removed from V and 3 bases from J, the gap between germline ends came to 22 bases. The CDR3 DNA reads TGTGCCAGCAGCTTAGGGCGGCAGGAAACTCGGAGGTACTACAATGAGCAGTTCTTC. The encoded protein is CASSLGRQETRRYYNEQFF. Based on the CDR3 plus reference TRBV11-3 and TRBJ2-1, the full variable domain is EAGVVQSPRYKIIEKKQPVAFWCNPISGHNTLYWYLQNLGQGPELLIRYENEEAVDDSQLPKDRFSAERLKGVDSTLKIQPAELGDSAVYLCASSLGRQETRRYYNEQFFGPGTRLTVL.

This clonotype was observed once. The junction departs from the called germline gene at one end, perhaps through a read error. CDR3 residues: CSEGDSGTESFF. The CDR3 nucleotides are TGCAGCGAAGGGGACTCGGGAACTGAATCTTTCTTT. V usage is TRBV29-1 and J usage is TRBJ1-1; tentatively, D is TRBD1 (5 bases). There are 12 residues in the CDR3. The germline CDR1 and CDR2 sequences are SQVTM and ANQGSEA.

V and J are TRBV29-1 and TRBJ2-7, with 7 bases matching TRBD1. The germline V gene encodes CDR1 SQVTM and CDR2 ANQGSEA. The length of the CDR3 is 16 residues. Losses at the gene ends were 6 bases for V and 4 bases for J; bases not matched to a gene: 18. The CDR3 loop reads CSVDWSGTVGSYEQYF. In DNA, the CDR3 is TGCAGCGTCGACTGGTCGGGGACAGTAGGAAGTTACGAGCAGTACTTC.

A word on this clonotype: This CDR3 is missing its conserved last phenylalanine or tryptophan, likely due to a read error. CDR3 sequence reads: CASSPRQGRDTEAFL. In nucleotides, the CDR3 is TGTGCCAGCAGCCCACGACAGGGTCGGGACACTGAAGCTTTCCTT. This sequence joins TRBV11-1 and TRBJ1-1; TRBD1 matches at 7 bases. The CDR3 is made up of 15 amino acids. Germline V CDR1 and CDR2: SGHAT, FQDESV (reference sequence). V shed 5 bases and J 3 bases; nucleotides not matched to a gene: 9.

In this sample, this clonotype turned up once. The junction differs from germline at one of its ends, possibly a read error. CDR3 DNA sequence: TGTGCCAGCAGTTATTCAGCAGGGGGAATATTTGGCTACACATTC. Amino acid sequence: CASSYSAGGIFGYTF. The chain is built from TRBV6-5 and TRBJ1-2; 7 nucleotides match TRBD1. The CDR3 has 15 amino acids. Per germline, CDR1 MNHEY and CDR2 SVGAGI.

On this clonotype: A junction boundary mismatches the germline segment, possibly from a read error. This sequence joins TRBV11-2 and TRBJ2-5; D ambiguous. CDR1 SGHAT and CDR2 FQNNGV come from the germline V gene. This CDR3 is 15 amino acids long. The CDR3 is CTSSLVLTTKEAQYF. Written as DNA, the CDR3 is TGTACCAGCAGCTTAGTTCTAACAACGAAAGAGGCCCAGTACTTC.

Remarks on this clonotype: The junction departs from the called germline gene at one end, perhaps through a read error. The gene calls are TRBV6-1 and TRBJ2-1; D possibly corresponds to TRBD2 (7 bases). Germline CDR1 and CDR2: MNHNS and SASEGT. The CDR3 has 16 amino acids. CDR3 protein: CDSTLNWGGPGDEQFF. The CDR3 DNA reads TGTGACAGCACACTCAATTGGGGGGGGCCAGGGGATGAGCAGTTCTTC.

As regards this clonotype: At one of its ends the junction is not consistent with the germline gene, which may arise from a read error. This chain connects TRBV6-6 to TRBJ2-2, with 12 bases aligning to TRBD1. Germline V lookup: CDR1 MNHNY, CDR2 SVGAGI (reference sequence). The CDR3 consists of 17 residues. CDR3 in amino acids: CTNSYSGQGAGTGELFF. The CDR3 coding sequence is TGTACCAACAGTTACTCGGGACAGGGGGCGGGGACCGGAGAGCTGTTTTTT.

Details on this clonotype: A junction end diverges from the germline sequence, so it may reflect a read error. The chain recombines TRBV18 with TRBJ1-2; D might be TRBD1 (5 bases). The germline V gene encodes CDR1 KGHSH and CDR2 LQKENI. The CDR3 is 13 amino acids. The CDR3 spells CANSPTREYGYTF. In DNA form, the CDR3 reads TGTGCCAACTCACCAACCAGGGAGTATGGCTACACCTTC.

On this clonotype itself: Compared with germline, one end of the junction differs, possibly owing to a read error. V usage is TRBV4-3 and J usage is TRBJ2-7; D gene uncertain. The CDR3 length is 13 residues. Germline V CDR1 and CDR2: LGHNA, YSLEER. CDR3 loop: CASNQDLPYEHYF. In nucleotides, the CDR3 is TGCGCCAGCAACCAAGATCTGCCCTACGAACACTACTTC.

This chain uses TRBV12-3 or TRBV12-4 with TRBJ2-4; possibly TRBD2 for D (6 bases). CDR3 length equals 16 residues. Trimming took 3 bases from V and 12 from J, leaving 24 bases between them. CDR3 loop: CASSLLADLTKKNQYF. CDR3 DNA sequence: TGTGCCAGCAGTTTGTTAGCGGACTTGACCAAAAAGAATCAGTACTTC.

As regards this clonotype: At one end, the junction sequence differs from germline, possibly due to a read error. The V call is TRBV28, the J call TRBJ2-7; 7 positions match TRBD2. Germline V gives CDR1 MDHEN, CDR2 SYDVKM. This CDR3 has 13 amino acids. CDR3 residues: CANSGDRAYEQYF. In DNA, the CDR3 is TGCGCCAACAGCGGGGACCGCGCCTACGAGCAGTACTTC.

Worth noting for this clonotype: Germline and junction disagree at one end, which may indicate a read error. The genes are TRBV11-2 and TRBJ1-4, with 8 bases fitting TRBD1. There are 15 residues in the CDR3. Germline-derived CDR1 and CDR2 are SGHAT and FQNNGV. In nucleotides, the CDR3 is TGTGCCAGTAGCTTAGACCCGACAGGGGTTGAAAAACTGTTATTC. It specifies CASSLDPTGVEKLLF. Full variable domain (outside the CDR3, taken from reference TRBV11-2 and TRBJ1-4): EAGVAQSPRYKIIEKRQSVAFWCNPISGHATLYWYQQILGQGPKLLIQFQNNGVVDDSQLPKDRFSAERLKGVDSTLKIQPAKLEDSAVYLCASSLDPTGVEKLLFGSGTQLSVL.

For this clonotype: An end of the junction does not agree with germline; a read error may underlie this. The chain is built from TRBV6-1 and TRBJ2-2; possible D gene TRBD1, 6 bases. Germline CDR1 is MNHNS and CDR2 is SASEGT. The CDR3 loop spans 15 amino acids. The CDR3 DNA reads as TGTGTCACAGGGTGGGACACTAAGAACACCGGGGTGCTGTTTTTT. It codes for CVTGWDTKNTGVLFF.

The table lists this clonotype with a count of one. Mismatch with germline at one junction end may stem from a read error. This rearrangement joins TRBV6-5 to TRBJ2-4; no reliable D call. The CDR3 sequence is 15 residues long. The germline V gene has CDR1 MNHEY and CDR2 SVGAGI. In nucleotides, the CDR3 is TGTGCCAGCAGTTACTCAAGTAATGTCAAAAACATTCTGTACTTC. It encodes CASSYSSNVKNILYF.

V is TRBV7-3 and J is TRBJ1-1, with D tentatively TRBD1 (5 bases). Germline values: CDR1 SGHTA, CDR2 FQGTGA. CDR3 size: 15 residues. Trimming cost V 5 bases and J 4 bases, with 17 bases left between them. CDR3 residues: CASSHGGGQSTEAFF. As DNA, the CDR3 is TGTGCCAGCAGCCACGGGGGAGGGCAGAGCACTGAAGCTTTCTTT.

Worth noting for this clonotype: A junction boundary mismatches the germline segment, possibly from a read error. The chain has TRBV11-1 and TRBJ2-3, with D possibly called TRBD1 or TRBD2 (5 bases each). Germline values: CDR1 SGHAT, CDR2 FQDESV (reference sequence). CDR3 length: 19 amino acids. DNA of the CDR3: TGTGCCAGTAGCTCTGGGGGAAGCACTGTTGGAGCCCGCACAAATACGCAGTATTTC. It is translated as CASSSGGSTVGARTNTQYF.

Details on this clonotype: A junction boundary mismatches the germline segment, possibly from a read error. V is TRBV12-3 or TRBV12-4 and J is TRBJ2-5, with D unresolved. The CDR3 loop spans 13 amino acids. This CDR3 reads CASILSRVETQYF. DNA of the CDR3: TGTGCCAGCATTTTATCCCGGGTGGAGACCCAGTACTTC.

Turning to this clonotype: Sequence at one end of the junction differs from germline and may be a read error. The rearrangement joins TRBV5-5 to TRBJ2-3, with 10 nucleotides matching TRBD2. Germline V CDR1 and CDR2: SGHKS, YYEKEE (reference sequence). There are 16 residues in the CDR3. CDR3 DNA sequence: TGTGCCTGCAGCCACTTAGCAGCGGGAGGGGGGGATACGCAGTATTTT. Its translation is CACSHLAAGGGDTQYF.

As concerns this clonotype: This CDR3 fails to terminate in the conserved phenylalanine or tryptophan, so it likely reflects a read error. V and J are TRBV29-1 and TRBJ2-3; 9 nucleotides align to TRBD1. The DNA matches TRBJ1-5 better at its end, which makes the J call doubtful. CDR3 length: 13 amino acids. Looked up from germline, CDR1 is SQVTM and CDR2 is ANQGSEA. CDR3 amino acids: CSALQGATDTQHC. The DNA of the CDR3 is TGCAGCGCACTACAGGGGGCAACAGATACGCAGCATTGT.

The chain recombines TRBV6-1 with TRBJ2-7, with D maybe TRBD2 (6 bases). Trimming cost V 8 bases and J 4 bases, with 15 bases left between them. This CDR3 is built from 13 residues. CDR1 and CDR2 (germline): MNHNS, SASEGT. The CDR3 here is CASGGIGEYEQYF. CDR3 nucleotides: TGTGCCAGCGGGGGGATAGGCGAGTACGAGCAGTACTTC.

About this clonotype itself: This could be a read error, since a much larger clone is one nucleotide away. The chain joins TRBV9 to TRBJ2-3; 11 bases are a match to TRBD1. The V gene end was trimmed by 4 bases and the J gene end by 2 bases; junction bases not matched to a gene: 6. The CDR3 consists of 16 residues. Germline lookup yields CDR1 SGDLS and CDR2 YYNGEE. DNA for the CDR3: TGTGCCAGCAGCTTCTGGACAGGGGGCCTCACAGATACGCAGTATTTT. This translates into CASSFWTGGLTDTQYF.

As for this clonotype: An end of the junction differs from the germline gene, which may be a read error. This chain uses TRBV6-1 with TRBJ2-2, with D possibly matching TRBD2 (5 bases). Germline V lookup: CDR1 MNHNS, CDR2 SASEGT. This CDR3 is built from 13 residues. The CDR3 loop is CASRRVFTGELFF. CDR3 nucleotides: TGTGCCAGCAGACGGGTTTTCACCGGGGAGCTGTTTTTC.

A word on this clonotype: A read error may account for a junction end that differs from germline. CDR3 DNA sequence: TGCAGCGCTTGTGATTATGGCTACATCTTC. Translated: CSACDYGYIF. This chain joins TRBV29-1 and TRBJ1-2; D remains unclear. Looked up from germline, CDR1 is SQVTM and CDR2 is ANQGSEA. This CDR3 spans 10 amino acids.

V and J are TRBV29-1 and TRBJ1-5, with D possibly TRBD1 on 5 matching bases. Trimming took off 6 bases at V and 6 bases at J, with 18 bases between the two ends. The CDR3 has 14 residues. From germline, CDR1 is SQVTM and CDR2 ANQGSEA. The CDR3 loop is CSVGTGSKSQPQHF. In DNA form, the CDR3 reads TGCAGCGTAGGGACGGGGAGTAAAAGTCAGCCCCAGCATTTT.

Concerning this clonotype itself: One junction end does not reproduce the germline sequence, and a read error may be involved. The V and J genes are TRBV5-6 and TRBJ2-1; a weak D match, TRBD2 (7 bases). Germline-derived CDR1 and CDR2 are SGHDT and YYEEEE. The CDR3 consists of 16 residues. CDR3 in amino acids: CARSFKGEGRYSEQFF. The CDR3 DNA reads TGTGCCAGAAGCTTTAAGGGGGAGGGCCGGTACAGTGAGCAGTTCTTC.